What follows describes a single T cell receptor (beta chain). Its specificity is not known. The data originate from a study of response to subunit inactivated influenza vaccine. The study's findings and limits: Authors suggested each seasonal influenza vaccination recruits few new T cells.

The CDR3 runs to 14 residues. V was shortened by 3 bases and J by 3 bases, with 12 bases between the two germline ends. Germline loops: CDR1 LNHDA, CDR2 SQIVND (reference sequence). Via MiXCR, TCRdb re-called the RT-PCR reads, giving one row per CDR3 protein. The sample has 200,000 to 250,000 distinct CDR3 sequences, over 9% seen once. Sequences were derived from non-naive T cells sorted from PBMCs, sampled approximately 15 days before vaccination. J is TRBJ2-7 and V is TRBV19; D might be TRBD2 (7 bases). This TCR derives from a man aged 45 to 65 who received an inactivated influenza vaccine. CDR3 DNA sequence: TGTGCCAGTAGTATTCGCGGGGGCGTCTACGAGCAGTACTTC. Residues: CASSIRGGVYEQYF.